A single sample gave rise to the 2 T cell receptor beta chains below, sequenced in a study of blood T cell repertoires in COVID-19. Using immunoSEQ multiplex PCR, the repertoire was profiled, and TCRdb retains in-frame clones only, with some absent. The table shows around 100,000 clones, with 75% to 90% occurring only once. Sequencing was done on a sample of peripheral blood. All receptors derive from an elderly woman with acute or convalescent COVID-19.

The V gene is TRBV7-9, the J gene TRBJ2-3, with TRBD2 matching 8 bases. The CDR3 loop spans 15 amino acids. V shed 5 bases, J shed 0 bases, and the junction held 4 bases outside the gene matches. CDR1 is SEHNR, CDR2 FQNEAQ, per germline (reference sequence). DNA for the CDR3: TGTGCCAGCAGCCGCGGGGGGCCTAGCACAGATACGCAGTATTTT. Protein: CASSRGGPSTDTQYF.

The chain uses TRBV5-1 and TRBJ2-2, with D unclear. This CDR3 region has 13 residues. The germline gives CDR1 SGHRS, CDR2 YFSETQ. Trimming removed 4 bases at V and 0 bases at J, with 4 bases between. The DNA of the CDR3 is TGCGCCAGCAGCCCAGCGAACACCGGGGAGCTGTTTTTT. It encodes CASSPANTGELFF.